This T cell receptor (beta chain) was identified during a study of blood T cells in healthy people across ages. Overall study findings and caveats: Both higher diversity and more naive CD4+ cells marked long-lived donors when set against aged donors.

Every donor provided ten milliliters of peripheral blood. The CDR3 runs to 15 residues. A J-beta primer mix and a sample-barcoded 5' primer were used in a second PCR of about 7 to 11 cycles. Using its own MiXCR run on the 5' RACE reads, TCRdb lists one record per CDR3 protein. Here the sample spans roughly 800,000 distinct CDR3 sequences, roughly 64% being singletons. As regards this clonotype: The target antigen is unknown. At one end the junction does not follow the germline gene, possibly because of a read error.

Sample: blood. This receptor was obtained from a man aged 25-40 years in good health. The chain joins TRBV12-3 or TRBV12-4 to TRBJ2-5, with 9 bases fitting TRBD2. The CDR3 spells CASSLAGSYQETQYF. The CDR3 DNA reads as TGTGCCAGCAGTCTAGCGGGGTCGTACCAAGAGACCCAGTACTTC.